This entry describes one TCR beta chain. The antigen is undetermined. These data come from a study of T cell responses to AZD1222 COVID-19 vaccine. Study-wide results and caveats: Most donors were white British and more were female, and clonal diversity was possibly underestimated. CD4 TCRs associated with vaccination spanned spike, dominating at 160-218 and 743-854. Sampling captured repertoires only after the peak T cell response. Breadth and depth of Spike-specific TCRs rose after two AZD1222 doses.

This CDR3 comprises 15 residues. The junction had 3 bases not matched to a gene; V was cut back by 5 bases and J by 4 bases. Germline CDR1 is SGHAT and CDR2 is FQDESV (reference sequence). Repertoires were generated with immunoSEQ multiplex PCR, while TCRdb's copy carries only in-frame clones and drops some. The data hold nearly 90,000 clones, with approximately 88% observed a single time. The genes are TRBV11-1 and TRBJ2-1; 12 bases are shared with TRBD2. The TCR comes from an adult in good health. This specimen was peripheral blood, taken on day 0 of AZD1222 vaccination. This chain's CDR3 is CASSTGLAGYNEQFF. CDR3 bases: TGTGCCAGCAGCACCGGACTAGCGGGGTACAATGAGCAGTTCTTC.